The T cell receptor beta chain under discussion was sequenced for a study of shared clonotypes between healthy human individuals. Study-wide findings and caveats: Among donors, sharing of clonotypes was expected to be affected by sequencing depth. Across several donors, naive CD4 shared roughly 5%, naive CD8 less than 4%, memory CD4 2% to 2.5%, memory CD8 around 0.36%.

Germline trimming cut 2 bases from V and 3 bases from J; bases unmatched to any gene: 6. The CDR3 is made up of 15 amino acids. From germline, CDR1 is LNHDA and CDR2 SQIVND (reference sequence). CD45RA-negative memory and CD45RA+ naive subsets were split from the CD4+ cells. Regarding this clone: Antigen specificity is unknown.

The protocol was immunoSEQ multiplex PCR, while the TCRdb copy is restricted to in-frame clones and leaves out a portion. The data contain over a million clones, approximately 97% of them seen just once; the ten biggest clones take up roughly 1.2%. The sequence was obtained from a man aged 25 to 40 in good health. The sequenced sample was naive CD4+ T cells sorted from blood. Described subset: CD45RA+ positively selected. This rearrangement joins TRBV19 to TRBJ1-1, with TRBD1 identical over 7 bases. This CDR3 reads CASSIWARGDTEAFF. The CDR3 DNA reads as TGTGCCAGTAGTATATGGGCCAGGGGGGACACTGAAGCTTTCTTT.